Presented here are 31 T cell receptor beta chains from one specimen sequenced in a study of blood T cell repertoires in COVID-19. Profiled with immunoSEQ multiplex PCR; TCRdb holds only in-frame clones, not every one. In the table there are 200,000 to 300,000 clones, approximately 89% of which are singletons. Sequencing used peripheral blood. These receptors all come from a man in his forties who had recovered from COVID-19.

The gene calls are TRBV30 and TRBJ2-4; 10 bases fit TRBD1. This CDR3 spans 16 amino acids. V gave up 2 bases and J gave up 0 bases; unmatched junction bases: 4. Germline V gives CDR1 GTSNPN, CDR2 SVGIG (reference sequence). The CDR3 loop is CAWSTGQGLAKNIQYF. The CDR3 DNA sequence: TGTGCCTGGAGTACGGGACAGGGGTTAGCCAAAAACATTCAGTACTTC.

The rearrangement uses TRBV2 and TRBJ1-2; D not certain. V was cut by 6 bases and J by 7 bases, with 6 bases left in between. CDR3 length: 10 amino acids. CDR1 and CDR2 (germline): SNHLY, FYNNEI. In DNA form, the CDR3 reads TGTGCCAGCAGGGCAGTTGGCTACACCTTC. This translates into CASRAVGYTF.

This clone has a single count. The genes are TRBV7-7 and TRBJ2-1; 9 nucleotides align to TRBD2. The V gene's germline CDR1 is SSHAT and CDR2 FNYEAQ (reference sequence). CDR3 length: 17 residues. J gave up 6 bases and V 5 bases, and 14 bases lay outside the gene matches. In DNA form, the CDR3 reads TGTGCCAGCAGCAACCGGCCGGCCGGCGGGGGGGCCAATGAGCAGTTCTTC. Residues: CASSNRPAGGGANEQFF.

The V call is TRBV12-3 or TRBV12-4, the J call TRBJ2-1; 8 bases match TRBD2. V lost 5 bases and J lost 9; bases outside the gene matches: 6. This CDR3 has 13 amino acids. The CDR3 DNA reads TGTGCCAGCAGTGGGGGACTAGGTGGTGAGCAGTTCTTC. Translating it yields CASSGGLGGEQFF.

With regard to this clone: Within the sample, other DNA sequences also encode this same CDR3. The J gene is TRBJ2-2, the V gene TRBV18; no definite D call. Trimming took off 1 base at V and 4 bases at J, with 7 bases between the two ends. The germline V gene has CDR1 KGHSH and CDR2 LQKENI. The CDR3 contains 14 residues. In nucleotides, the CDR3 is TGTGCCAGCTCACCACTCCCGGGCACCGGGGAGCTGTTTTTT. It is translated as CASSPLPGTGELFF.

This rearrangement joins TRBV29-1 to TRBJ2-5; 7 bases match TRBD2. The ends lost 7 bases at V and 3 bases at J; junction bases unmatched: 5. This CDR3 contains 12 residues. Germline V gene data show CDR1 as SQVTM and CDR2 as ANQGSEA. CDR3 sequence: CSAKGTKETQYF. The DNA of the CDR3 is TGCAGCGCCAAGGGGACTAAAGAGACCCAGTACTTC.

The rearrangement links TRBV15 to TRBJ2-3, with TRBD2 as a possible D gene (5 bases). The V end was cut by 0 bases, the J end by 2 bases, with 15 bases between. The CDR3 runs 17 residues. Germline assignment: CDR1 LNHNV and CDR2 YYDKDF (reference sequence). CDR3: CATSRDRRPRATDTQYF. The DNA of the CDR3 is TGTGCCACCAGCAGAGATCGGCGACCGCGGGCCACAGATACGCAGTATTTT.

In its sample, this clone was seen once. The chain combines TRBV4-3 with TRBJ2-7; 11 bases fit TRBD2. The CDR3 consists of 15 residues. The germline gives CDR1 LGHNA, CDR2 YSLEER. The ends lost 2 bases at V and 3 bases at J; junction bases unmatched: 3. Here the CDR3 reads CASSQQLAGVYEQYF. DNA for the CDR3: TGCGCCAGCAGCCAACAACTAGCGGGGGTCTACGAGCAGTACTTC.

The gene calls are TRBV9 and TRBJ2-7; no clear D. The CDR3 is 13 residues long. Germline CDR1 and CDR2: SGDLS and YYNGEE. The ends were cut back, 0 bases at V and 5 bases at J, with 9 bases in the middle. The CDR3 loop reads CASSVGNSHEQYF. CDR3 coding DNA: TGTGCCAGCAGCGTAGGAAACAGCCACGAGCAGTACTTC.

This rearrangement joins TRBV13 to TRBJ1-3; no clear D gene. This CDR3 has 14 amino acids. Trimming took 5 bases from V and 0 from J, leaving 8 bases between them. From germline, CDR1 is PRHDT and CDR2 FYEKMQ (reference sequence). The CDR3 DNA reads as TGTGCCAGCAGCCCTACCTTCTCTGGAAACACCATATATTTT. Protein: CASSPTFSGNTIYF.

The chain has TRBV27 and TRBJ1-5, with D perhaps matching TRBD1 (5 bases). V was trimmed by 6 bases and J by 6 bases, leaving 18 bases between them. Germline V CDR1 and CDR2: MNHEY, SMNVEV (reference sequence). CDR3 length: 15 residues. CDR3 amino acids: CASSPESRGIQPQHF. CDR3 nucleotides: TGTGCCAGCAGCCCGGAAAGCCGGGGGATTCAGCCCCAGCATTTT.

CDR3 sequence reads: CAARDREIGLNTEAFF. The CDR3 region has the DNA TGTGCCGCGAGAGACAGGGAAATCGGATTGAACACTGAAGCTTTCTTT. The chain carries TRBV10-3 and TRBJ1-1, with 7 nucleotides matching TRBD1. J lost 0 bases, V lost 11 bases, and 15 bases had no gene match. The CDR3 length is 16 residues. The germline gives CDR1 ENHRY, CDR2 SYGVKD.

J is TRBJ2-3 and V is TRBV29-1; 10 bases fit TRBD2. From germline, CDR1 is SQVTM and CDR2 ANQGSEA. V lost 8 bases, J lost 3 bases, and 5 bases stayed unmatched. The CDR3 is 13 residues long. CDR3 protein: CSTSGGVTDTQYF. As DNA, the CDR3 is TGCAGCACAAGCGGGGGGGTTACAGATACGCAGTATTTT.

The chain has TRBV11-3 and TRBJ2-2; the D gene is possibly TRBD1 (6 bases). Per the germline V gene, CDR1 is SGHNT and CDR2 is YENEEA. V lost 5 bases, J lost 1 base, and 8 bases lay in between. This CDR3 contains 14 residues. Here the CDR3 reads CASSIQGNTGELFF. The CDR3 DNA is TGTGCCAGCAGCATACAGGGGAACACCGGGGAGCTGTTTTTT.

DNA for the CDR3: TGCGCCAGCAGCCAAGAGTCAGGGGGTTTGGGCACCATATATTTT. Translating it yields CASSQESGGLGTIYF. The chain couples TRBV4-1 to TRBJ1-3; TRBD1 agrees at 7 bases. V trimming: 0 bases; J trimming: 9 bases; junction bases outside the gene matches: 8. This CDR3 comprises 15 residues. Germline V gene sequence: CDR1 MGHRA, CDR2 YSYEKL.

This chain connects TRBV19 to TRBJ2-1; tentatively, D is TRBD1 (6 bases). Trimming shortened V by 2 bases and J by 9 bases, and 14 bases separated the two germline ends. The germline V gene encodes CDR1 LNHDA and CDR2 SQIVND (reference sequence). This CDR3 is 14 amino acids long. In DNA, the CDR3 is TGTGCCAGTAGTATAATGGGGGCGAGGAGTGAGCAGTTCTTC. Translating gives CASSIMGARSEQFF.

This rearrangement joins TRBV7-8 to TRBJ2-7, with D perhaps matching TRBD1 (5 bases). The CDR3 spans 14 residues. Germline V lookup: CDR1 SGHVS, CDR2 FQNEAQ. V was clipped by 4 bases and J by 1 base, with 11 bases between them. The CDR3 region is CASSSPRASYEQYF. The CDR3 nucleotides are TGTGCCAGCAGCTCCCCCAGGGCATCCTACGAGCAGTACTTC.

This chain uses TRBV2 with TRBJ2-7, with TRBD2 matching over 11 bases. The CDR3 length is 15 residues. The germline V gene has CDR1 SNHLY and CDR2 FYNNEI. After removal of 6 bases from V and 2 bases from J, the junction contained 6 bases not matched to a gene. The CDR3 DNA reads TGTGCCAGCAGAGCCATAGCGGGAGGGCCCTACGAGCAGTACTTC. It is translated as CASRAIAGGPYEQYF. Combining the CDR3 with reference TRBV2 and TRBJ2-7 gives the whole variable domain EPEVTQTPSHQVTQMGQEVILRCVPISNHLYFYWYRQILGQKVEFLVSFYNNEISEKSEIFDDQFSVERPDGSNFTLKIRSTKLEDSAMYFCASRAIAGGPYEQYFGPGTRLTVT.

V gene TRBV6-4 combines with J gene TRBJ1-2, with unresolved D. The CDR3 spans 15 residues. The germline gives CDR1 MRHNA, CDR2 SNTAGT. V was shortened by 6 bases and J by 0 bases, with 14 bases between the two germline ends. The CDR3 region is CASSPAAAANYGYTF. The CDR3 nucleotides read TGTGCCAGCAGCCCGGCGGCAGCAGCTAACTATGGCTACACCTTC.

Only a few counts were recorded for this clone. The chain links TRBV7-8 to TRBJ1-6; maybe TRBD1 (5 bases). Germline V lookup: CDR1 SGHVS, CDR2 FQNEAQ. Trimming took 6 bases from V and 0 from J, leaving 12 bases between them. This CDR3 comprises 16 residues. The CDR3 DNA is TGTGCCAGCAGGAAACGGGGGAGCTCCTATAATTCACCCCTCCACTTT. This codes for CASRKRGSSYNSPLHF.

The gene calls are TRBV5-6 and TRBJ2-1; 11 bases are shared with TRBD2. After removal of 6 bases from V and 10 bases from J, the junction contained 12 bases not matched to a gene. The CDR3 length is 15 residues. Germline lookup yields CDR1 SGHDT and CDR2 YYEEEE. CDR3 region: CASIEGTSGVREQFF. The CDR3 DNA is TGTGCCAGCATCGAAGGGACTAGCGGTGTCCGAGAGCAGTTCTTC.

The V and J genes are TRBV5-6 and TRBJ2-3; D is perhaps TRBD1 (6 bases). Trimming took 0 bases from V and 7 from J, leaving 12 bases between them. Per germline, CDR1 SGHDT and CDR2 YYEEEE. The CDR3 has 14 amino acids. The CDR3 reads CASSLAGRGNTQYF. The CDR3 DNA reads as TGTGCCAGCAGCTTGGCCGGCAGGGGAAATACGCAGTATTTT.

The chain recombines TRBV27 with TRBJ1-5; 9 nucleotides match TRBD1. Germline assignment: CDR1 MNHEY and CDR2 SMNVEV (reference sequence). The CDR3 spans 12 residues. The J segment lost 9 bases and the V segment lost 8 bases, leaving 5 bases of the junction unmatched. The CDR3 reads CASGTGGMPQHF. The CDR3 bases are TGTGCCAGCGGTACAGGGGGCATGCCCCAGCATTTT.

CDR3 amino acids: CASSYLSQVSYEQYF. CDR3 in DNA: TGTGCCAGCTCATACCTAAGCCAGGTGAGCTACGAGCAGTACTTC. The chain employs TRBV11-2 and TRBJ2-7; no definite D call. Trimming removed 8 bases from V and 3 bases from J, with 20 bases in between. The V gene's germline CDR1 is SGHAT and CDR2 FQNNGV. CDR3 length equals 15 residues.

The chain links TRBV7-2 to TRBJ2-7; 11 bases align to TRBD2. J was trimmed by 2 bases and V by 6 bases; bases with no gene match: 3. The CDR3 loop spans 14 amino acids. The V gene's germline CDR1 is SGHTA and CDR2 FQGNSA. CDR3 sequence (DNA): TGTGCCAGCAGGACGACTAGCGGGACCTACGAGCAGTACTTC. The encoded protein is CASRTTSGTYEQYF. Looking up the rest from reference TRBV7-2 and TRBJ2-7 gives the full variable domain: GAGVSQSPSNKVTEKGKDVELRCDPISGHTALYWYRQSLGQGLEFLIYFQGNSAPDKSGLPSDRFSAERTGGSVSTLTIQRTQQEDSAVYLCASRTTSGTYEQYFGPGTRLTVT.

V and J are TRBV6-4 and TRBJ1-1, with D possibly matching TRBD1 (5 bases). The V gene's germline CDR1 is MRHNA and CDR2 SNTAGT. V lost 5 bases and J lost 2, with 15 bases in between. CDR3 length equals 15 residues. The CDR3 region has the DNA TGTGCCAGCAGTTATAACGCGGGACCAAACACTGAAGCTTTCTTT. It yields the protein CASSYNAGPNTEAFF.

The chain has TRBV7-9 and TRBJ2-4; 10 nucleotides align to TRBD1. CDR1 and CDR2 (germline): SEHNR, FQNEAQ (reference sequence). The V gene end was trimmed by 1 base and the J gene end by 9 bases; junction bases not matched to a gene: 6. The CDR3 sequence is 15 residues long. CDR3 coding DNA: TGTGCCAGCAGCTTAGGGGACAGGGGAAGGAGCATTCAGTACTTC. It encodes CASSLGDRGRSIQYF. Using reference TRBV7-9 and TRBJ2-4 for the parts outside the CDR3, the full variable domain is DTGVSQNPRHKITKRGQNVTFRCDPISEHNRLYWYRQTLGQGPEFLTYFQNEAQLEKSRLLSDRFSAERPKGSFSTLEIQRTEQGDSAMYLCASSLGDRGRSIQYFGAGTRLSVL.

The rearrangement uses TRBV2 and TRBJ1-1; 9 positions agree with TRBD1. The germline V gene encodes CDR1 SNHLY and CDR2 FYNNEI. With 6 bases clipped from V and 0 bases from J, the junction kept 11 bases outside the gene matches. The CDR3 runs to 17 residues. CDR3 residues: CASSQTGTGLVNTEAFF. The CDR3 coding sequence is TGTGCCAGCAGCCAAACCGGGACAGGGCTGGTGAACACTGAAGCTTTCTTT.

The V gene is TRBV20-1, the J gene TRBJ1-1; perhaps TRBD1 as D (5 bases). Germline values: CDR1 DFQATT, CDR2 SNEGSKA (reference sequence). Between the trimmed V and J ends, which lost 3 bases and 0 bases, there was a span of 11 bases. The CDR3 has 14 amino acids. CDR3 loop: CSASNGGMNTEAFF. The CDR3 coding sequence is TGCAGTGCTAGTAATGGGGGGATGAACACTGAAGCTTTCTTT.

The CDR3, as DNA: TGTGCCAGCAGTCCAACAGGCTCTGGGGCCAACGTCCTGACTTTC. Translated: CASSPTGSGANVLTF. The chain has TRBV11-3 and TRBJ2-6, with D possibly being TRBD1 (5 bases). The V end lost 6 bases, the J end lost 0 bases, and 9 bases lay between the germline ends. The CDR3 length is 15 residues. CDR1 is SGHNT and CDR2 is YENEEA in the germline V gene.

The chain carries TRBV5-1 and TRBJ2-7, with D tentatively TRBD1 (6 bases). CDR3 length: 14 amino acids. V was pared by 6 bases and J by 0 bases, with 13 bases between. Germline CDR1 and CDR2: SGHRS and YFSETQ. CDR3 coding DNA: TGCGCCAGCACCCCCCGGGACACCTCCTACGAGCAGTACTTC. This sequence encodes CASTPRDTSYEQYF.